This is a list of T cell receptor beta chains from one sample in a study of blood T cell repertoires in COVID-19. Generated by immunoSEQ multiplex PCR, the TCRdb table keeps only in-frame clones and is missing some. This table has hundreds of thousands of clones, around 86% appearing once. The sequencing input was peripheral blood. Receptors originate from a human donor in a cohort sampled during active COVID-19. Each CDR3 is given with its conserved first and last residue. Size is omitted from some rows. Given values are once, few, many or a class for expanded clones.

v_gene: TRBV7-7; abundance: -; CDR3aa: CASSPGLAGSEQFF
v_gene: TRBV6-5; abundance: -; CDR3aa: CASREGQALNTEAFF
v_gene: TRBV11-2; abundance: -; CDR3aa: CASSHSGGGFEQYF
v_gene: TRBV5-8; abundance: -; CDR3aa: CASSLQQGSYEQYF
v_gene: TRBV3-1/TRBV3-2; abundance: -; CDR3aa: CASSQVQESSYEQYF
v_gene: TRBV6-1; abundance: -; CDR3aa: CASSDPTGSYGYTF
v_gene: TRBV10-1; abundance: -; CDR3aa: CASSETSGREETQYF
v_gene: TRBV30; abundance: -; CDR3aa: CAWITGIDYGYTF
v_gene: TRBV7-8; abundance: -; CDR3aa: CASSSDRVGSPLHF
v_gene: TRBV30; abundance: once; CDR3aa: CAWSDRRNQPQHF
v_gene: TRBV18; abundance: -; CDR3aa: CASSPVQGILFF
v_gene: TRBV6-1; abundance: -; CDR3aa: CASSDPGVYYEQYF
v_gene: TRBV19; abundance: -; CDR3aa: CASSISNTDTQYF
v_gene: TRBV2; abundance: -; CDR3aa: CASGGEDEQYF
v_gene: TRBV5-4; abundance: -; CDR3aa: CASSRLGLAPTGELFF
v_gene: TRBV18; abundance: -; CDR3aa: CASSSGQGNYGYTF
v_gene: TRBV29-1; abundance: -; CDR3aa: CSVRLAGAYNEQFF
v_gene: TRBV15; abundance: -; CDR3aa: CATSRGTGFNEQFF
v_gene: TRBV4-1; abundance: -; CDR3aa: CASSQDFASFSYEQYF
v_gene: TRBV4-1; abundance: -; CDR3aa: CASSQGTGEVSIQYF
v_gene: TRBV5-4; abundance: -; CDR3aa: CASSTSLAGALQYF
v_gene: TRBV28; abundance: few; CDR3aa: CASSLSDRKSLGGLSNQPQHF
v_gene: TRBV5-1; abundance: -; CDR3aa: CASSRTGGMNTEAFF
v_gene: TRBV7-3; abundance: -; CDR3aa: CASRRDDTQYF
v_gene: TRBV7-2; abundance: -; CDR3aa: CASSLGGGGPAFF
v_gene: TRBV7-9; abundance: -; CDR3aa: CASSSKAGLPNTEAFF
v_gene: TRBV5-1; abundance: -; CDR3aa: CASSPRTSPDTQYF
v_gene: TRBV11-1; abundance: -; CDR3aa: CASSSIGGYEQYF